This T cell receptor (beta chain) was recovered during a study of response to subunit inactivated influenza vaccine. TCRdb reanalysed the RT-PCR reads using MiXCR and keeps one entry per CDR3 protein. Counted here are hundreds of thousands of distinct CDR3 sequences, 15% to 18% occurring once; the ten biggest clones make up roughly 10%. On this clonotype: Antigen unknown.

There are 14 residues in the CDR3. In germline, CDR1 is DFQATT, CDR2 SNEGSKA (reference sequence). Losses at the gene ends were 6 bases for V and 2 bases for J; bases not matched to a gene: 7. Study-wide points: The authors proposed limited new T cell recruitment per seasonal influenza vaccination.

Here the sequenced sample was PBMCs from blood, taken roughly 12 days after vaccination. The V and J genes are TRBV20-1 and TRBJ2-7; 10 bases are shared with TRBD2. The clonotype originates from a man between 45 and 60 years old who received an inactivated influenza vaccine. In DNA form, the CDR3 reads TGCAGTGCCTACGGGACTAGCGTAACCTACGAGCAGTACTTC. Protein sequence: CSAYGTSVTYEQYF.